This is a list of T cell receptor beta chains from one sample in a study of cytomegalovirus exposure and HLA in healthy donors. The assay was immunoSEQ multiplex PCR, and TCRdb's table has in-frame clones only and misses some. The sample consists of some 190,000 clones, around 86% of them appearing once. Specimen: PBMCs. The receptor source for this set is a man aged 30 to 39 in good health and CMV-seronegative. Both conserved end residues are part of each CDR3. The D gene is left open where the match is weak. Only part of the rows carry a size: once, few, many, or a class if the clone is expanded.

clone_size d_call j_call v_call cdr3_aa cdr3_nt
NA NA TRBJ1-2 TRBV4-2 CASSQGGRANYGYTF TGTGCCAGCAGCCAAGGAGGGAGAGCTAACTATGGCTACACCTTC
NA NA TRBJ1-4 TRBV6-5 CASALQGPHEKLFF TGTGCCAGCGCCCTACAGGGACCACATGAAAAACTGTTTTTT
NA TRBD1 TRBJ2-4 TRBV25-1 CASKAPGQSGIQYF TGTGCCAGCAAAGCGCCGGGACAGTCGGGAATTCAGTACTTC
NA NA TRBJ1-1 TRBV28 CASTMNTEAFF TGTGCCAGCACAATGAACACTGAAGCTTTCTTT
NA NA TRBJ1-1 TRBV2 CASSDGVAEAFF TGTGCCAGCAGTGACGGTGTTGCTGAAGCTTTCTTT
NA TRBD1 TRBJ2-1 TRBV7-2 CASSLAGSGQHNEQFF TGTGCCAGCAGCTTAGCAGGGTCGGGACAGCACAATGAGCAGTTCTTC
NA TRBD1 TRBJ2-1 TRBV28 CASSLVGQSSYNEQFF TGTGCCAGCAGTTTAGTGGGACAGAGCTCCTACAATGAGCAGTTCTTC
NA NA TRBJ2-7 TRBV15 CATRRRRGQLQAYEQYF TGTGCCACCAGGCGTCGTAGGGGCCAGCTACAAGCCTACGAGCAGTACTTC
NA NA TRBJ2-5 TRBV7-2 CASSLGRGETQYF TGTGCCAGCAGCTTAGGGCGGGGAGAGACCCAGTACTTC
NA TRBD1 TRBJ2-5 TRBV2 CASSQDTGAEETQYF TGTGCCAGCAGTCAGGACACAGGGGCCGAAGAGACCCAGTACTTC
NA NA TRBJ1-6 TRBV5-1 CASSTGGLRSPLHF TGCGCCAGCAGCACGGGGGGATTACGTTCACCCCTCCACTTT
NA NA TRBJ1-5 TRBV19 CASTTRQEVQPQHF TGTGCCAGTACAACCCGGCAGGAGGTTCAGCCCCAGCATTTT
few TRBD1 TRBJ1-5 TRBV19 CASSSPGQNYSNQPQHF TGTGCCAGTAGTTCTCCGGGACAGAACTATAGCAATCAGCCCCAGCATTTT
NA TRBD1 TRBJ1-3 TRBV28 CASSSRGTGGYHRAIYF TGTGCCAGCAGTTCCCGAGGGACAGGGGGTTACCACAGGGCCATATATTTT
NA TRBD2 TRBJ2-5 TRBV7-2 CASSFRLAGGLGETQYF TGTGCCAGCAGCTTCCGACTAGCGGGGGGACTAGGGGAGACCCAGTACTTC
NA TRBD1 TRBJ1-2 TRBV6-6 CASRRTGTIYGYTF TGTGCCAGCAGAAGGACAGGGACAATCTATGGCTACACCTTC
NA TRBD1 TRBJ2-7 TRBV19 CASSSSGQRFYEQYF TGTGCCAGTAGTAGTTCGGGACAGCGGTTCTACGAGCAGTACTTC
NA NA TRBJ1-5 TRBV19 CASSISPTRGPNQPQHF TGTGCCAGTAGTATTTCCCCGACAAGAGGGCCCAATCAGCCCCAGCATTTT
NA NA TRBJ1-5 TRBV7-9 CASSTGGQPQHF TGTGCCAGCAGCACAGGAGGGCAGCCCCAGCATTTT
few TRBD1 TRBJ2-1 TRBV11-2 CASSLGQGARDEQFF TGTGCCAGCAGCTTAGGACAGGGGGCTAGGGATGAGCAGTTCTTC
NA NA TRBJ1-2 TRBV20-1 CSASGQQGYTF TGCAGTGCAAGTGGGCAGCAAGGCTACACCTTC
NA NA TRBJ1-3 TRBV27 CASSFSGSSGNTIYF TGTGCCAGCAGTTTTTCAGGGTCCTCTGGAAACACCATATATTTT
NA NA TRBJ1-3 TRBV5-4 CASSLEGLPGNTIYF TGTGCCAGCAGCTTGGAGGGACTGCCAGGAAACACCATATATTTT
NA TRBD1 TRBJ1-4 TRBV5-1 CASGPGDRGLSTNEKLFF TGCGCCAGCGGGCCGGGGGACAGGGGCCTTTCAACTAATGAAAAACTGTTTTTT
few NA TRBJ2-7 TRBV27 CASSFTGTYEQYF TGTGCCAGCAGTTTCACAGGTACCTACGAGCAGTACTTC
NA NA TRBJ1-4 TRBV15 CATSGGVNEKLFF TGTGCCACCAGTGGCGGCGTGAATGAAAAACTGTTTTTT
few TRBD1 TRBJ1-4 TRBV28 CASSPRDRGEKLFF TGTGCCAGCAGTCCACGAGACAGGGGTGAAAAACTGTTTTTT
NA TRBD1 TRBJ2-4 TRBV13 CASSPPLKTGVWAKNIQYF TGTGCCAGCAGCCCCCCCCTCAAGACAGGGGTATGGGCCAAAAACATTCAGTACTTC
NA NA TRBJ2-7 TRBV29-1 CSVKGTYLSYEQYF TGCAGCGTGAAGGGGACTTACCTCTCCTACGAGCAGTACTTC
once NA TRBJ2-7 TRBV5-6 CASSSDGAYEQYF TGTGCCAGCAGCTCGGACGGGGCCTACGAGCAGTACTTC
NA NA TRBJ2-7 TRBV27 CASSLSAGLSYEQYF TGTGCCAGCAGTTTATCTGCAGGGTTGTCCTACGAGCAGTACTTC
once TRBD1 TRBJ1-1 TRBV5-6 CASSLGQGTMNTEAFF TGTGCCAGCAGCTTGGGACAGGGGACAATGAACACTGAAGCTTTCTTT
NA NA TRBJ1-3 TRBV7-9 CASSLVFRDTIYF TGTGCCAGCAGCTTGGTGTTTCGGGACACCATATATTTT
NA NA TRBJ2-3 TRBV19 CASSPTGTDTQYF TGTGCCAGTAGTCCCACGGGCACAGATACGCAGTATTTT
NA TRBD2 TRBJ2-1 TRBV4-1 CASSRSGRANEQFF TGCGCCAGCAGCCGAAGCGGGAGGGCGAATGAGCAGTTCTTC
NA NA TRBJ1-1 TRBV28 CASSGGTDVAFF TGTGCCAGCAGTGGGGGGACGGACGTAGCTTTCTTT
NA TRBD1 TRBJ2-3 TRBV6-5 CASSPGTGTTDTQYF TGTGCCAGCAGCCCAGGGACAGGGACCACAGATACGCAGTATTTT
NA TRBD1 TRBJ2-7 TRBV18 CASSPGQGYREQYF TGTGCCAGCTCCCCGGGACAGGGGTATCGCGAGCAGTACTTC
NA NA TRBJ2-7 TRBV19 CASSTTGWRGGEQYF TGTGCCAGTAGTACAACAGGGTGGCGAGGAGGCGAGCAGTACTTC
NA NA TRBJ1-2 TRBV11-2 CASSRTFAGGYGYTF TGTGCCAGCAGCCGTACCTTCGCGGGGGGCTATGGCTACACCTTC
NA NA TRBJ1-1 TRBV5-1 CASSLEGGWTEAFF TGCGCCAGCAGCTTGGAAGGAGGATGGACTGAAGCTTTCTTT
NA TRBD1 TRBJ2-1 TRBV28 CASSSRGTGGRLPFF TGTGCCAGCAGTTCCCGCGGGACAGGGGGCCGGCTCCCCTTCTTC
NA TRBD2 TRBJ2-7 TRBV5-4 CASSSGTTAYEQYF TGTGCCAGCAGCTCCGGGACTACAGCCTACGAGCAGTACTTC
NA NA TRBJ1-1 TRBV2 CASSESNSRVMNTEAFF TGTGCCAGCAGTGAATCGAACAGCCGAGTAATGAACACTGAAGCTTTCTTT
NA NA TRBJ1-6 TRBV6-1 CASSERRGNNSPLHF TGTGCCAGCAGTGAAAGAAGGGGGAATAATTCACCCCTCCACTTT
NA NA TRBJ1-3 TRBV19 CASSFGREANTIYF TGTGCCAGCAGTTTTGGCAGGGAGGCTAACACCATATATTTT
NA TRBD1 TRBJ2-3 TRBV29-1 CSVEDGDRGDTQYF TGCAGCGTTGAAGATGGGGACAGGGGCGATACGCAGTATTTT
NA TRBD2 TRBJ2-7 TRBV10-2 CASSSQVAGEFEQYF TGCGCCAGCAGTTCCCAAGTAGCGGGGGAATTCGAGCAGTACTTC
NA NA TRBJ1-1 TRBV19 CASSVQGNGVF TGTGCCAGTAGTGTCCAGGGGAATGGTGTCTTT
NA NA TRBJ1-2 TRBV30 CAWSSAGGYTF TGTGCCTGGTCTTCCGCGGGGGGCTACACCTTC
NA NA TRBJ2-3 TRBV7-6 CASSRLRGDTQYF TGTGCCAGCAGCCGACTCCGCGGAGATACGCAGTATTTT
NA TRBD1 TRBJ1-3 TRBV9 CASSVAGTAGNTIYF TGTGCCAGCAGCGTAGCCGGGACAGCTGGAAACACCATATATTTT
NA NA TRBJ2-3 TRBV5-1 CASSYQITGYTDTQYF TGCGCCAGCAGCTACCAGATAACAGGGTACACAGATACGCAGTATTTT
NA NA TRBJ2-5 TRBV13 CASSTGGSGETQYF TGTGCCAGCAGCACCGGGGGTTCAGGGGAGACCCAGTACTTC
NA NA TRBJ1-6 TRBV7-7 CASSERDTKDSPLHF TGTGCTAGCAGCGAGCGGGACACTAAAGATTCACCCCTCCACTTT
NA NA TRBJ2-3 TRBV7-9 CSSSHTDTQYF TGTTCCAGCAGCCACACAGATACGCAGTATTTT
once TRBD1 TRBJ2-7 TRBV19 CASQGAYEQYF TGTGCCAGTCAGGGGGCCTACGAGCAGTACTTC